Each of the 25 T cell receptor beta chains below was sequenced from the same sample in a study of blood T cell repertoires in COVID-19. Libraries were prepared by immunoSEQ multiplex PCR; TCRdb keeps only in-frame clonotypes and omits some of them. The table includes over 350,000 clones, approximately 91% detected once. Sequences were obtained from PBMCs or T cells enriched from blood (not recorded which). All receptors come from a woman in her forties who had been exposed to COVID-19.

The chain links TRBV27 to TRBJ2-3, with 10 nucleotides matching TRBD2. J gave up 4 bases and V 5 bases, and 15 bases lay outside the gene matches. The V gene's germline CDR1 is MNHEY and CDR2 SMNVEV (reference sequence). The CDR3 runs to 18 residues. CDR3 sequence: CASSPRPLAGASADTQYF. The CDR3 region has the DNA TGTGCCAGCAGTCCCCGACCCCTAGCGGGAGCGTCGGCAGATACGCAGTATTTT.

V usage is TRBV10-1 and J usage is TRBJ1-1; weak D call: TRBD1 (5 bases). The CDR3 runs to 14 residues. V shed 4 bases and J shed 5 bases, with 14 bases lying between them. Germline lookup yields CDR1 WNHNN and CDR2 SYGVQD (reference sequence). The CDR3 DNA is TGCGCCAGCAGTGGGACACCCCTGGGGACTGAAGCTTTCTTT. Translation: CASSGTPLGTEAFF.

The chain has TRBV7-2 and TRBJ2-2; D uncertain. Germline V gene sequence: CDR1 SGHTA, CDR2 FQGNSA. Deletions cut 1 base from V and 5 bases from J, with 11 bases between. The CDR3 runs 15 residues. The CDR3 DNA sequence: TGTGCCAGCAGCTTAGTAAGAGCGTTGACCGGGGAGCTGTTTTTT. This sequence encodes CASSLVRALTGELFF.

The genes are TRBV5-8 and TRBJ2-3; 10 nucleotides line up with TRBD1. V lost 4 bases, J lost 6 bases, and 8 bases stayed unmatched. The CDR3 sequence is 15 residues long. The V gene's germline CDR1 is SGHTS and CDR2 YDEGEE. The CDR3 protein is CASSRGQGFSDTQYF. Written as DNA, the CDR3 is TGTGCCAGCAGCCGGGGACAGGGGTTTAGTGATACGCAGTATTTT.

The chain carries TRBV12-5 and TRBJ1-1, with D hard to call. Germline CDR1 reads LGHNT; CDR2 reads FRNRAP. CDR3 length equals 13 residues. The germline V and J ends were trimmed by 0 bases and 4 bases, with 6 bases remaining between them. In DNA, the CDR3 is TGTGCTAGTGGTTTGGTACGGGGCACTGAAGCTTTCTTT. Protein: CASGLVRGTEAFF.

This chain's CDR3 is CASSSETRGTSYNSPLHF. The CDR3 DNA reads as TGCGCCAGCAGCTCGGAGACCAGGGGAACAAGCTATAATTCACCCCTCCACTTT. The gene calls are TRBV5-1 and TRBJ1-6, with a weak D call TRBD1 (6 bases). Germline loops: CDR1 SGHRS, CDR2 YFSETQ. The CDR3 loop spans 18 amino acids. V dropped 3 bases and J dropped 3 bases, with 19 bases sitting between them. The variable domain in full, with the rest retrieved from reference TRBV5-1 and TRBJ1-6, is KAGVTQTPRYLIKTRGQQVTLSCSPISGHRSVSWYQQTPGQGLQFLFEYFSETQRNKGNFPGRFSGRQFSNSRSEMNVSTLELGDSALYLCASSSETRGTSYNSPLHFGNGTRLTVT.

The chain carries TRBV7-8 and TRBJ1-1; D is possibly TRBD1 (5 bases). The V gene lost 5 bases and the J gene lost 8 bases, with 18 bases spanning the gap. Germline CDR1 reads SGHVS; CDR2 reads FQNEAQ. CDR3 size: 14 residues. The CDR3 is CASSISTGAREAFF. The CDR3 coding sequence is TGTGCCAGCAGCATCTCCACTGGGGCGAGAGAAGCTTTCTTT.

The chain carries TRBV5-1 and TRBJ1-2; weak D call: TRBD1 (5 bases). Germline CDR1 reads SGHRS; CDR2 reads YFSETQ. V shed 4 bases and J shed 1 base, with 17 bases lying between them. The CDR3 runs to 16 residues. CDR3 in DNA: TGCGCCAGCAGCCCTGATATCGGGGGTGTTAACTATGGCTACACCTTC. It translates to CASSPDIGGVNYGYTF.

The chain combines TRBV12-1 with TRBJ1-2. TRBV12-1 is described as a pseudogene. The length of the CDR3 is 16 residues. CDR3 nucleotide sequence: TGTGCCAGCAGCCCAGTTGTGGCGGGTACCTACTATGGCTACACCTTC. Protein sequence: CASSPVVAGTYYGYTF.

The V and J genes are TRBV15 and TRBJ1-1; 9 nucleotides line up with TRBD1. Germline V CDR1 and CDR2: LNHNV, YYDKDF (reference sequence). Trimming took 5 bases from V and 1 from J; bases not matched to a gene: 8. The CDR3 covers 16 residues. The DNA for the CDR3 is TGTGCCACCAGCTCTGACAGGGGGTATTCGAACACTGAAGCTTTCTTT. It specifies CATSSDRGYSNTEAFF.

The CDR3 region is CASRRGQSQETQYF. CDR3 bases: TGCGCCAGCCGAAGGGGCCAGTCTCAAGAGACCCAGTACTTC. The chain carries TRBV5-1 and TRBJ2-5, with a tentative D call TRBD1 (5 bases). Germline V gene data show CDR1 as SGHRS and CDR2 as YFSETQ. Trimming removed 7 bases from V and 2 bases from J, with 15 bases in between. CDR3 length: 14 residues.

This chain uses TRBV5-1 with TRBJ1-6; the match to TRBD1 covers 10 bases. V lost 3 bases to trimming and J lost 7 bases; unmatched junction nucleotides: 7. Germline V gives CDR1 SGHRS, CDR2 YFSETQ. CDR3 size: 16 residues. The CDR3 sequence: CASSWGGQGYNSPLHF. The CDR3 region has the DNA TGCGCCAGCAGCTGGGGGGGACAGGGGTACAATTCACCCCTCCACTTT.

This clone has only one observation. This chain connects TRBV10-3 to TRBJ2-1, with 10 nucleotides matching TRBD2. With V trimmed by 0 bases and J by 10 bases, 3 bases remained unmatched. This CDR3 has 14 residues. Germline V gene lookup returns CDR1 ENHRY and CDR2 SYGVKD. The chain's CDR3 is CAISESLAGVEQFF. In DNA, the CDR3 is TGTGCCATCAGTGAGTCGCTAGCGGGGGTAGAGCAGTTCTTC.

The CDR3 coding sequence is TGTGCCAGCAGTGACAGGAACTCCTACGAGCAGTACTTC. This sequence encodes CASSDRNSYEQYF. J is TRBJ2-7 and V is TRBV27, with D possibly TRBD1 on 6 matching bases. Germline-derived CDR1 and CDR2 are MNHEY and SMNVEV (reference sequence). The CDR3 runs 13 residues. The ends were cut back, 5 bases at V and 0 bases at J, with 8 bases in the middle.

The rearrangement uses TRBV6-6 and TRBJ1-4, with TRBD1 matching over 7 bases. The CDR3 contains 14 residues. Germline trimming cut 8 bases from V and 1 base from J; bases unmatched to any gene: 4. Germline CDR1 reads MNHNY; CDR2 reads SVGAGI (reference sequence). CDR3: CASRDSVTNEKLFF. CDR3 bases: TGTGCCAGCCGGGACAGCGTAACTAATGAAAAACTGTTTTTT.

The gene calls are TRBV15 and TRBJ1-4; tentative D call: TRBD1 (6 bases). With 5 bases removed from V and 8 bases from J, the gap between germline ends came to 15 bases. This CDR3 comprises 14 residues. CDR1 and CDR2 (germline): LNHNV, YYDKDF (reference sequence). The DNA of the CDR3 is TGTGCCACCAGCTTAACAGGGTTGGAAGAAAAACTGTTTTTT. Translating it yields CATSLTGLEEKLFF.

The chain uses TRBV6-5 and TRBJ1-1, with 7 bases lining up with TRBD1. V was clipped by 6 bases and J by 1 base; unmatched bases: 5. The CDR3 extends over 14 amino acids. Per germline, CDR1 MNHEY and CDR2 SVGAGI. The CDR3 is CASSQTGKNTEAFF. The CDR3 DNA reads as TGTGCCAGCAGCCAGACAGGGAAGAACACTGAAGCTTTCTTT.

This chain links TRBV28 with TRBJ2-4, with 12 bases identical to TRBD2. The germline CDR1 and CDR2 sequences are MDHEN and SYDVKM. The CDR3 is 20 residues long. V gave up 5 bases and J gave up 0 bases; unmatched junction bases: 14. CDR3 coding DNA: TGTGCCAGCAGTCCCTGGCTGATGACTAGCGGGAGTAGAGCCAAAAACATTCAGTACTTC. Translated, it gives CASSPWLMTSGSRAKNIQYF.

The chain employs TRBV19 and TRBJ1-5; the D is unclear. Germline V gene sequence: CDR1 LNHDA, CDR2 SQIVND (reference sequence). The CDR3 totals 15 residues. Trimming left V 6 bases short and J 0 bases short, with 12 bases between. CDR3 residues: CASRTGKNSNQPQHF. CDR3 DNA sequence: TGTGCCAGTAGAACGGGGAAAAATAGCAATCAGCCCCAGCATTTT.

The rearrangement uses TRBV7-8 and TRBJ1-5; perhaps TRBD1 as D (6 bases). The CDR3 has 18 residues. Germline lookup yields CDR1 SGHVS and CDR2 FQNEAQ. V was cut by 3 bases and J by 6 bases, with 24 bases left in between. The CDR3 sequence: CASSFKVKGQGICQPQHF. The DNA for the CDR3 is TGTGCCAGCAGCTTTAAGGTGAAAGGGCAGGGGATTTGTCAGCCCCAGCATTTT. Full variable domain (rest looked up from reference TRBV7-8 and TRBJ1-5): GAGVSQSPRYKVAKRGQDVALRCDPISGHVSLFWYQQALGQGPEFLTYFQNEAQLDKSGLPSDRFFAERPEGSVSTLKIQRTQQEDSAVYLCASSFKVKGQGICQPQHFGDGTRLSIL.

The chain links TRBV13 to TRBJ1-4; TRBD1 matches 7 bases. Per germline, CDR1 PRHDT and CDR2 FYEKMQ (reference sequence). Trimming removed 7 bases from V and 7 bases from J; junction bases left unmatched: 6. The CDR3 runs to 13 residues. Written as DNA, the CDR3 is TGTGCCAGCACGCGACAGGGAGGTGAAAAACTGTTTTTT. As protein: CASTRQGGEKLFF.

The chain carries TRBV5-1 and TRBJ1-1; no reliable D call. V lost 4 bases to trimming and J lost 0 bases, with 13 bases between them. Germline values: CDR1 SGHRS, CDR2 YFSETQ. CDR3 size: 15 residues. The CDR3 DNA reads as TGCGCCAGCAGCGCTAACTCGGTCATGAACACTGAAGCTTTCTTT. It codes for CASSANSVMNTEAFF. Supplemented by reference TRBV5-1 and TRBJ1-1, the full variable domain reads KAGVTQTPRYLIKTRGQQVTLSCSPISGHRSVSWYQQTPGQGLQFLFEYFSETQRNKGNFPGRFSGRQFSNSRSEMNVSTLELGDSALYLCASSANSVMNTEAFFGQGTRLTVV.

V and J are TRBV2 and TRBJ1-3, with unresolved D. The germline CDR1 and CDR2 sequences are SNHLY and FYNNEI. The CDR3 loop spans 19 amino acids. V was pared by 4 bases and J by 0 bases, with 22 bases between. The CDR3 protein is CASSAHNKAPGFSGNTIYF. In nucleotides, the CDR3 is TGTGCCAGCAGTGCTCATAACAAGGCCCCGGGGTTCTCTGGAAACACCATATATTTT.

In its sample, this clone was seen a few times. V is TRBV7-2 and J is TRBJ2-7; the match to TRBD2 covers 9 bases. The junction had 2 bases not matched to a gene; V was cut back by 0 bases and J by 2 bases. Germline V gives CDR1 SGHTA, CDR2 FQGNSA. The CDR3 contains 15 residues. DNA of the CDR3: TGTGCCAGCAGCTTAGCGGCGGGAGGGCCCTACGAGCAGTACTTC. It encodes CASSLAAGGPYEQYF.

This rearrangement joins TRBV19 to TRBJ2-1; 12 positions match TRBD2. The CDR3 length is 16 residues. V trimming: 3 bases; J trimming: 7 bases; junction bases outside the gene matches: 7. CDR1 is LNHDA and CDR2 is SQIVND in the germline V gene (reference sequence). The CDR3 coding sequence is TGTGCCAGTAGTATTCCCACTAGCGGGGGGTTTAATGAGCAGTTCTTC. The encoded protein is CASSIPTSGGFNEQFF.